The 27 T cell receptor beta chains below come from one sample, sequenced in a study of CD4+ T cells in melanoma. Data came from immunoSEQ multiplex PCR; TCRdb stores just in-frame clones and leaves some out. The repertoire has 13,000 or so clones, around 70% of them found once; the top ten carry 11%. The specimen was cells from a culture (not recorded whether cultured in vitro). These receptors all stem from a human donor with melanoma.

The V call is TRBV5-1, the J call TRBJ1-2, with no clear D. The CDR3 spans 14 residues. Germline CDR1 is SGHRS and CDR2 is YFSETQ. The ends were cut back, 1 base at V and 8 bases at J, with 15 bases in the middle. The CDR3 reads CASSLTTLSGGYTF. The CDR3 DNA reads as TGCGCCAGCAGCTTGACTACTCTATCAGGAGGCTACACCTTC.

The chain joins TRBV6-5 to TRBJ1-5; 7 bases fit TRBD1. The CDR3 is 15 amino acids. V gave up 6 bases and J gave up 0 bases; unmatched junction bases: 5. CDR1 is MNHEY and CDR2 is SVGAGI in the germline V gene. CDR3 sequence: CASSSDRNSNQPQHF. In nucleotides, the CDR3 is TGTGCCAGCAGCTCGGACAGGAATAGCAATCAGCCCCAGCATTTT.

The V and J genes are TRBV2 and TRBJ2-5; D gene uncertain. CDR1 SNHLY and CDR2 FYNNEI come from the germline V gene. V gave up 6 bases and J gave up 5 bases, with 7 bases separating them. The CDR3 consists of 11 residues. The CDR3 DNA sequence: TGTGCCAGCAGGATTGCGGAGACCCAGTACTTC. Residues: CASRIAETQYF.

This clone was detected a few times. The chain carries TRBV5-6 and TRBJ1-3, with 7 bases fitting TRBD1. The CDR3 contains 16 residues. The germline gives CDR1 SGHDT, CDR2 YYEEEE. J was trimmed by 0 bases and V by 4 bases; bases with no gene match: 7. As DNA, the CDR3 is TGTGCCAGCAGCCGACAGGACAGGAACTCTGGAAACACCATATATTTT. It codes for CASSRQDRNSGNTIYF.

This chain links TRBV19 with TRBJ2-1; 11 bases agree with TRBD1. The length of the CDR3 is 14 residues. Germline CDR1 reads LNHDA; CDR2 reads SQIVND (reference sequence). The V and J ends lost 4 bases and 9 bases, in that order; junction bases with no gene match: 5. CDR3 region: CASSTDRGLSEQFF. The CDR3 DNA is TGTGCCAGTAGTACGGACAGGGGGCTGAGTGAGCAGTTCTTC.

This chain connects TRBV2 to TRBJ2-3; either TRBD1 or TRBD2 may supply D (6 bases each). Between the trimmed V and J ends, which lost 7 bases and 1 base, there was a span of 9 bases. Germline values: CDR1 SNHLY, CDR2 FYNNEI. The CDR3 contains 13 residues. CDR3 region: CASMGGRTDTQYF. The DNA for the CDR3 is TGTGCCAGCATGGGGGGCCGCACAGATACGCAGTATTTT. Full variable domain (outside the CDR3, taken from reference TRBV2 and TRBJ2-3): EPEVTQTPSHQVTQMGQEVILRCVPISNHLYFYWYRQILGQKVEFLVSFYNNEISEKSEIFDDQFSVERPDGSNFTLKIRSTKLEDSAMYFCASMGGRTDTQYFGPGTRLTVL.

The chain employs TRBV5-6 and TRBJ1-4; no firm D call. The length of the CDR3 is 15 residues. V shed 1 base and J shed 0 bases, with 7 bases lying between them. The germline CDR1 and CDR2 sequences are SGHDT and YYEEEE. CDR3 in DNA: TGTGCCAGCAGCTTGCTCTCCGCAACTAATGAAAAACTGTTTTTT. This translates into CASSLLSATNEKLFF.

The V and J genes are TRBV5-1 and TRBJ2-1; TRBD2 matches at 7 bases. Trimming cost V 4 bases and J 6 bases; bases outside gene matches: 10. Germline CDR1 SGHRS, CDR2 YFSETQ. This CDR3 contains 15 residues. CDR3 loop: CASSPTSSVANEQFF. The CDR3 coding sequence is TGCGCCAGCAGCCCGACTAGCTCGGTGGCCAATGAGCAGTTCTTC.

The V call is TRBV4-1, the J call TRBJ2-2; D gene ambiguous. The CDR3 loop spans 16 amino acids. Trimming took 4 bases from V and 0 from J, leaving 12 bases between them. The germline V gene encodes CDR1 MGHRA and CDR2 YSYEKL. CDR3 bases: TGCGCCAGCAGCCCGCAAGGGATTACGAACACCGGGGAGCTGTTTTTT. This encodes CASSPQGITNTGELFF.

With regard to this clone: At one end, the junction sequence differs from germline, possibly due to a read error. The rearrangement uses TRBV5-8 and TRBJ2-1; tentatively, D is TRBD2 (5 bases). This CDR3 comprises 14 residues. In germline, CDR1 is SGHTS, CDR2 YDEGEE. The CDR3 region has the DNA TGTGCCAGTGTACCGGACTTACCTTACAGTGAGCAGTTCTTC. Protein product: CASVPDLPYSEQFF.

The rearrangement uses TRBV6-1 and TRBJ2-3, with D unresolved. The V end lost 6 bases, the J end lost 3 bases, and 13 bases lay between the germline ends. CDR1 is MNHNS, CDR2 SASEGT, per germline. CDR3 size: 14 residues. DNA of the CDR3: TGTGCCAGCAGGGGAAGGGTCAATACAGATACGCAGTATTTT. Translating it yields CASRGRVNTDTQYF.

The sample holds one count of this clone. The chain carries TRBV30 and TRBJ2-4; the D call may be TRBD1 or TRBD2 (6 bases each). This CDR3 contains 14 residues. Trimming took off 4 bases at V and 0 bases at J, with 10 bases between the two ends. Looked up from germline, CDR1 is GTSNPN and CDR2 is SVGIG (reference sequence). CDR3 sequence reads: CAWKGGLAKNIQYF. In nucleotides, the CDR3 is TGTGCCTGGAAGGGGGGACTAGCCAAAAACATTCAGTACTTC.

V usage is TRBV5-1 and J usage is TRBJ1-2; unclear D gene. From germline, CDR1 is SGHRS and CDR2 YFSETQ. Deletions cut 0 bases from V and 6 bases from J, with 12 bases between. The length of the CDR3 is 14 residues. The CDR3, as DNA: TGCGCCAGCAGCTTGGAATGGGAAGCGGATGGCTACACCTTC. The encoded protein is CASSLEWEADGYTF.

This clone was seen just once. This sequence joins TRBV5-4 and TRBJ1-2; 10 bases agree with TRBD1. The germline CDR1 and CDR2 sequences are SGHNT and YYREEE (reference sequence). Losses at the gene ends were 3 bases for V and 6 bases for J; bases not matched to a gene: 8. The CDR3 consists of 15 residues. The CDR3 nucleotides are TGTGCCAGCAGCTCCCCGGGACAGGGGTTTCATGGCTACACCTTC. This codes for CASSSPGQGFHGYTF.

CDR3 region: CASSLKGTSGGVNEQFF. Written as DNA, the CDR3 is TGTGCCAGCAGCTTGAAAGGGACTAGCGGGGGGGTCAATGAGCAGTTCTTC. The chain couples TRBV5-5 to TRBJ2-1, with 16 bases that match TRBD2. V was clipped by 1 base and J by 6 bases; unmatched bases: 4. CDR1 and CDR2 from the germline V gene are SGHKS and YYEKEE (reference sequence). The CDR3 length is 17 residues.

The chain joins TRBV29-1 to TRBJ1-2; 8 bases are shared with TRBD1. Germline loops: CDR1 SQVTM, CDR2 ANQGSEA. CDR3 length: 15 residues. With 7 bases clipped from V and 5 bases from J, the junction kept 15 bases outside the gene matches. This CDR3 reads CSARQGTPPRYGYTF. In DNA form, the CDR3 reads TGCAGCGCTAGACAGGGGACTCCGCCTAGATATGGCTACACCTTC. The whole variable domain, remainder taken from reference TRBV29-1 and TRBJ1-2, is SAVISQKPSRDICQRGTSLTIQCQVDSQVTMMFWYRQQPGQSLTLIATANQGSEATYESGFVIDKFPISRPNLTFSTLTVSNMSPEDSSIYLCSARQGTPPRYGYTFGSGTRLTVV.

The V and J genes are TRBV5-1 and TRBJ2-1; 12 bases agree with TRBD2. The V gene's germline CDR1 is SGHRS and CDR2 YFSETQ. This CDR3 is built from 19 residues. V gave up 0 bases and J gave up 1 base; unmatched junction bases: 8. The CDR3 region has the DNA TGCGCCAGCAGCTTGGCCGGGCTAGCGGGGGGGGGTTCCTACAATGAGCAGTTCTTC. Amino acid sequence: CASSLAGLAGGGSYNEQFF.

The rearrangement uses TRBV4-1 and TRBJ2-7; either TRBD1 or TRBD2 may fit D (5 bases each). CDR3 size: 14 residues. Germline assignment: CDR1 MGHRA and CDR2 YSYEKL. Trimming took 1 base from V and 4 from J, leaving 11 bases between them. The CDR3: CASSQVAQGYEQYF. CDR3 coding DNA: TGCGCCAGCAGCCAAGTAGCGCAGGGTTACGAGCAGTACTTC.

The chain couples TRBV6-1 to TRBJ1-1, with D possibly being TRBD1 (5 bases). This CDR3 is 14 amino acids long. Germline CDR1 MNHNS, CDR2 SASEGT. The V end lost 3 bases, the J end lost 8 bases, and 16 bases lay between the germline ends. The CDR3 here is CASSEEAWGGEAFF. In DNA, the CDR3 is TGTGCCAGCAGTGAGGAGGCCTGGGGCGGGGAAGCTTTCTTT.

The chain couples TRBV5-1 to TRBJ2-5, with D possibly matching TRBD1 (5 bases). The CDR3 is 15 amino acids. Germline lookup yields CDR1 SGHRS and CDR2 YFSETQ. Trimming took 1 base from V and 5 from J, leaving 15 bases between them. The CDR3 nucleotides read TGCGCCAGCAGCTTGAATAATAAGGGGCCGGAGACCCAGTACTTC. Translation gives CASSLNNKGPETQYF.

This clone turned up a few times. The chain combines TRBV7-9 with TRBJ1-1; 7 bases agree with TRBD1. The length of the CDR3 is 14 residues. Losses at the gene ends were 8 bases for V and 0 bases for J; bases not matched to a gene: 6. Germline CDR1 and CDR2: SEHNR and FQNEAQ (reference sequence). The DNA of the CDR3 is TGTGCCAGCGTTCAGGGGGGCATGAACACTGAAGCTTTCTTT. It codes for CASVQGGMNTEAFF.

The chain has TRBV7-5 and TRBJ2-7. TRBV7-5 is deemed a pseudogene. This CDR3 has 11 amino acids. The chain's CDR3 is CARSLRDEQYF. The CDR3 region has the DNA TGTGCCAGAAGCCTAAGGGACGAGCAGTACTTC.

The chain uses TRBV4-1 and TRBJ2-5, with unresolved D. The CDR3 covers 15 residues. Germline values: CDR1 MGHRA, CDR2 YSYEKL. V was trimmed by 0 bases and J by 2 bases, leaving 10 bases between them. The CDR3 DNA reads TGCGCCAGCAGCCAAGATCGCACTCAACAAGAGACCCAGTACTTC. Translating gives CASSQDRTQQETQYF.

The rearrangement joins TRBV5-6 to TRBJ1-4, with 7 bases fitting TRBD1. Per germline, CDR1 SGHDT and CDR2 YYEEEE. The CDR3 sequence is 13 residues long. The J segment lost 8 bases and the V segment lost 4 bases, leaving 5 bases of the junction unmatched. The CDR3: CASSPGTAEKLFF. DNA for the CDR3: TGTGCCAGCAGCCCCGGGACAGCCGAAAAACTGTTTTTT.

The chain couples TRBV9 to TRBJ2-1; D gene uncertain. The ends were cut back, 2 bases at V and 3 bases at J, with 9 bases in the middle. The CDR3 length is 14 residues. Germline CDR1 SGDLS, CDR2 YYNGEE. Here the CDR3 DNA reads TGTGCCAGCAGCGTCGGTCACCTCTACAATGAGCAGTTCTTC. This encodes CASSVGHLYNEQFF.

The gene calls are TRBV19 and TRBJ1-1, with D unresolved. Germline CDR1 and CDR2: LNHDA and SQIVND (reference sequence). This CDR3 contains 15 residues. V was clipped by 3 bases and J by 1 base, with 12 bases between them. CDR3 residues: CASSIYPTTNTEAFF. CDR3 coding DNA: TGTGCCAGTAGTATCTATCCTACAACGAACACTGAAGCTTTCTTT.

This clone came up a few times. The V and J genes are TRBV7-3 and TRBJ2-7, with TRBD1 matching 7 bases. In germline, CDR1 is SGHTA, CDR2 FQGTGA. The J segment lost 2 bases and the V segment lost 5 bases, leaving 9 bases of the junction unmatched. The length of the CDR3 is 15 residues. CDR3 sequence reads: CASSPTSGQTYEQYF. The DNA for the CDR3 is TGTGCCAGCAGCCCAACCTCGGGACAGACCTACGAGCAGTACTTC.